This T cell receptor (beta chain) came from a study of blood T cell repertoires in COVID-19 (TCRdb year 2020). Broadly, across the study: Samples covering the acute and convalescent phases of COVID-19 were provided by collaborators in the United States, Italy and Spain. The prospective study material was composed of cDNA or gDNA derived from T cells, B-cell-depleted T cells, or PBMCs. Subjects who had been exposed to COVID-19, were actively infected with it, or had recovered from it provided the deeply sampled blood TCRbeta repertoires that made up the dataset. A freely available public database, intended as a resource for researchers studying the immune response to SARS-CoV-2, is where the repertoires were released. Samples came from the ongoing ImmuneRACE study (first 160 participants) plus 1,254 subjects from 6 global collaborators. The sample metadata nearly always contained a de-identified subject ID, COVID-19 status, age in years and sex. Where HLA class I and class II types were available, the types were taken from metadata supplied by the sample provider, not from assay-based typing.

General findings and caveats noted by the study authors: The amount of clinical and demographic metadata varied by source and participant and was provided uncurated.

V gives up 7 bases and J gives up 4 bases, and the segment between their germline ends measures 16 bases. CDR3 length: 14 amino acids, cysteine to phenylalanine. The DNA shown is the 42-base CDR3, in frame from base 1. CDR1 is given as LNHDA and CDR2 as SQIVND, both from the germline V gene (reference sequence). Turning to this clone: Its antigen is unknown. Per-base qualities were not stored, and no clone one base away is much larger.

A second Seattle source provided samples from volunteer blood donors who had recovered from COVID-19. The collaborating institutions used their own protocols to collect whole blood in K2EDTA tubes. Collaborator samples were shipped for TCRbeta analysis as frozen whole blood, isolated PBMCs, or DNA extracted from either sample type. The immunoSEQ Assay, a bias-controlled multiplex PCR, was used to amplify TCRbeta CDR3 regions from genomic DNA. Concerning the study's data processing: The number of nucleated cells in each sample was estimated by amplification of reference gene primers within the assay. To quantify the absolute abundance of each unique TCRbeta CDR3 rearrangement, sequence reads were collapsed and filtered. Productive Simpson clonality was computed per sample as the square root of Simpson's diversity index over productive rearrangements. Drawn from immuneACCESS, this table holds only the in-frame rearrangements with V and J called that TCRdb kept. Clones are partly lost; checked studies trace under half to an unresolved V gene and leave the rest unexplained. V and J calls and clone size are given by that table; D and trimming were obtained from the DNA. The sample table lists a few hundred thousand clones, around 80% of them with a count of one. The ten top clones hold around 2.4% of the sample.

Recombination linked TRBV19 to TRBJ1-2; no D gene is confidently identified. The TCR was taken from a middle-aged man who had recovered from COVID-19. Sequencing was carried out using peripheral blood. The CDR3 is CASTTRGKTYGYTF. The DNA reads TGTGCCAGTACTACACGGGGAAAAACCTATGGCTACACCTTC.